The sequence of this T cell receptor beta chain was determined in a study of CD8 T cells in ankylosing spondylitis. Note on this clonotype: Its antigen remains unknown.

Study results and caveats: Made up of roughly 8 highly homologous variants, a TCR beta motif appeared characteristic of ankylosing spondylitis blood. Earlier studies detected some motif variants in reactive arthritis synovial fluid and blood.

The TCR beta libraries were generated through quantitative 5'-RACE incorporating molecular barcodes. Via MiXCR, TCRdb re-called the 5' RACE reads, giving one row per CDR3 protein. The top ten clones hold 19% of a sample with fewer than 750,000 distinct CDR3 sequences, roughly 19% of them seen once. Sequencing used blood, either unsorted or a sorted T cell fraction (not recorded which). This TCR was recovered from a male donor with ankylosing spondylitis.

The DNA of the CDR3 is TGTGCCAGCAGCCAACGCTGGACAGGGTCCTACGAGCAGTACTTC. Protein: CASSQRWTGSYEQYF. The rearrangement links TRBV11-2 to TRBJ2-7; 8 nucleotides align to TRBD1. CDR3 size: 15 residues. CDR1 SGHAT and CDR2 FQNNGV come from the germline V gene. Unmatched junction bases numbered 7, after V lost 5 bases and J lost 1 base.